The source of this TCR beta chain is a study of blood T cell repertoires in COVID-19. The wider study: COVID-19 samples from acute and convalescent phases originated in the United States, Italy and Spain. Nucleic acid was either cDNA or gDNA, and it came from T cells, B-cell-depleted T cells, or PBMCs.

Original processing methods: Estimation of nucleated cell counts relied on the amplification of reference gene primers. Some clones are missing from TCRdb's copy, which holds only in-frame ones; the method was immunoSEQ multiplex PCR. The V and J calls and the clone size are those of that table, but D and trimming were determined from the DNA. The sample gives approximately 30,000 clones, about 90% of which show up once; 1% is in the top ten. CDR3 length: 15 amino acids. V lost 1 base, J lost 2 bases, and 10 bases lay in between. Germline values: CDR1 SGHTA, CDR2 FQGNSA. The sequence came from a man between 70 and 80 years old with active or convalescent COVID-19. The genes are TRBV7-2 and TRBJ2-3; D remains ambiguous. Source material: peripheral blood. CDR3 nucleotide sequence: TGTGCCAGCAGCTTAGGTGGCATATTCACAGATACGCAGTATTTT. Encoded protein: CASSLGGIFTDTQYF.